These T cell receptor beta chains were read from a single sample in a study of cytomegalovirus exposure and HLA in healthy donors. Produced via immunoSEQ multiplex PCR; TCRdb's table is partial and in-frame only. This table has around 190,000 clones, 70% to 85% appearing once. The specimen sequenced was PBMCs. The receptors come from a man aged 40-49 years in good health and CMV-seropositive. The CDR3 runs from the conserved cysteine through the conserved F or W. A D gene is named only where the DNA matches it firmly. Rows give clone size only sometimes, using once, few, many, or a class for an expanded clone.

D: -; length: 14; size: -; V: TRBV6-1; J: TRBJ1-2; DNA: TGTGCCAGCAGTGAAAGGACAGTGCCCTATGGCTACACCTTC; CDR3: CASSERTVPYGYTF
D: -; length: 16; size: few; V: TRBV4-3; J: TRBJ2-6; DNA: TGCGCCAACAGCCAAGAACCGAGCTCTGGGGCCAACGTCCTGACTTTC; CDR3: CANSQEPSSGANVLTF
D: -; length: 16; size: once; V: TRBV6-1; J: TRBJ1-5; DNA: TGTGCCAGCAGTGAAGGTTGGCGGGGCTACAATCAGCCCCAGCATTTT; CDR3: CASSEGWRGYNQPQHF
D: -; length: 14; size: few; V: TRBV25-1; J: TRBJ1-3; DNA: TGTGCCAGCAGATCGACAGCCCCTGGAAACACCATATATTTT; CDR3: CASRSTAPGNTIYF
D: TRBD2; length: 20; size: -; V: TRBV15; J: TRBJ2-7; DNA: TGTGCCACCAGCAGATCCACGCGACTAGCGGGAGGGGGTGGCTCCTACGAGCAGTACTTC; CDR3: CATSRSTRLAGGGGSYEQYF
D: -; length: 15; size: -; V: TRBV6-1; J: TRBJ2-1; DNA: TGTGCCAGCAGGTCCGCGGCCGACTCCTACAATGAGCAGTTCTTC; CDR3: CASRSAADSYNEQFF
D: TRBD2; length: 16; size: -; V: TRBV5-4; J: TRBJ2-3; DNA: TGTGCCAGCAGCCCGAAACTAGCGGGAGACACAGATACGCAGTATTTT; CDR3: CASSPKLAGDTDTQYF
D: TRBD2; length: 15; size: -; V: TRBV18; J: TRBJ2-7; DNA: TGTGCCAGCTCACACAGTAATAGCGGGAGTTACGAGCAGTACTTC; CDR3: CASSHSNSGSYEQYF
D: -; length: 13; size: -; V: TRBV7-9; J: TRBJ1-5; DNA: TGTGCCAGCAGCCACAGCCCCTATCAGCCCCAGCATTTT; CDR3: CASSHSPYQPQHF
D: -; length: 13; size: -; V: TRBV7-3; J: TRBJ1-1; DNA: TGTGCCAGCAGTTTCCGGGGTAACACTGAAGCTTTCTTT; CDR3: CASSFRGNTEAFF
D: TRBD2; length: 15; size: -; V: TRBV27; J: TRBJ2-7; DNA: TGTGCCAGCACCCGCCGGGGCGGGAGTCTCAACGAGCAGTACTTC; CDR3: CASTRRGGSLNEQYF
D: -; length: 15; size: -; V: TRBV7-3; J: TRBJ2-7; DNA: TGTGCCAGCAGCCCCCGCGGGGCAGGGCTGGACGAGCAGTACTTC; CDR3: CASSPRGAGLDEQYF